This entry features one T cell receptor beta chain sequence. The target antigen is unknown. The sample belongs to a study of breast tumors, draining lymph nodes, adjacent tissues. Study-level results: Compared with lymph nodes, tumors were less diverse; compared with nontumor tissue, more.

The CDR3 totals 15 residues. Per the germline V gene, CDR1 is KGHSH and CDR2 is LQKENI. Trimming shortened V by 4 bases and J by 5 bases, and 15 bases separated the two germline ends. TCRdb redid the calling of the multiplex PCR reads with MiXCR, one entry per CDR3 protein. The sample shows approximately 130,000 distinct CDR3 sequences, less than 25% of them seen only once. The lymph nodes were axillary draining lymph nodes from breast cancer patients. The gene calls are TRBV18 and TRBJ2-1, with a tentative D call TRBD1 (6 bases). The clonotype comes from a female donor with breast cancer. Some clones in this sample may be carry-over from other donors' samples. The specimen was axillary lymph node tissue. Written as DNA, the CDR3 is TGTGCCAGCTCACAAAACAGGGTGGGGGACAATGAGCAGTTCTTC. Translating it yields CASSQNRVGDNEQFF. The full variable domain, its missing parts supplied by reference TRBV18 and TRBJ2-1, is NAGVMQNPRHLVRRRGQEARLRCSPMKGHSHVYWYRQLPEEGLKFMVYLQKENIIDESGMPKERFSAEFPKEGPSILRIQQVVRGDSAAYFCASSQNRVGDNEQFFGPGTRLTVL.